Below, one T cell receptor beta chain is given with its context. Its target is unknown. This sample is drawn from a study of shared clonotypes between healthy human individuals. At the level of the study: Those who served as donors were a couple of women and a few men between the ages of 18 and 49.

Study results and caveats: Compared with memory subsets, naive subsets generally had larger estimated richness.

Terminally differentiated effector memory CD45RA+ cells were excluded from the naive CD8 cells, which were CD45RO-negative and positively selected for CCR7. Sequencing was performed with immunoSEQ multiplex PCR; in TCRdb, only in-frame clones are kept and a portion is missing. This table has some 2.1 million clones, just under 95% appearing once. Per the germline V gene, CDR1 is SGHVS and CDR2 is FNYEAQ. V was cut by 5 bases and J by 6 bases, with 22 bases left in between. The CDR3 is 16 amino acids. The receptor's source is a man between 18 and 29 years old in good health. The chain couples TRBV7-6 to TRBJ2-5; TRBD2 is a possible D gene (7 bases). The sample taken for sequencing was naive CD8+ T cells sorted from blood. The chain's CDR3 is CASSPTRGGARQTQYF. The CDR3 DNA sequence: TGTGCCAGCAGCCCTACTAGGGGGGGCGCGAGACAGACCCAGTACTTC.